Below, 21 T cell receptor beta chains from the same sample are listed, as sequenced in a study of T cell responses to AZD1222 COVID-19 vaccine. Repertoires were generated with immunoSEQ multiplex PCR, while TCRdb's copy carries only in-frame clones and drops some. The table has some 130,000 clones, 85% to 90% seen once. The sample was peripheral blood, taken on day 0 of AZD1222 vaccination. These receptors originate from an adult in good health.

The V gene is TRBV9, the J gene TRBJ2-5; D uncertain. Germline V gene sequence: CDR1 SGDLS, CDR2 YYNGEE. CDR3 size: 14 residues. V lost 0 bases and J lost 2, with 8 bases in between. The CDR3 DNA reads as TGTGCCAGCAGCGTAGCTTCAACACAAGAGACCCAGTACTTC. Protein: CASSVASTQETQYF. The entire variable domain, with the rest obtained from reference TRBV9 and TRBJ2-5, is as follows: DSGVTQTPKHLITATGQRVTLRCSPRSGDLSVYWYQQSLDQGLQFLIQYYNGEERAKGNILERFSAQQFPDLHSELNLSSLELGDSALYFCASSVASTQETQYFGPGTRLLVL.

The chain joins TRBV18 to TRBJ1-6; no firm D call. CDR1 and CDR2 (germline): KGHSH, LQKENI. The CDR3 is made up of 16 amino acids. V lost 1 base to trimming and J lost 0 bases, with 7 bases between them. This CDR3 is CASSPLRSSYNSPLHF. The CDR3 nucleotides read TGTGCCAGCTCACCACTCAGGAGCTCCTATAATTCACCCCTCCACTTT.

This clone came up a few times. The chain couples TRBV7-6 to TRBJ1-2; D unclear. The germline V and J ends were trimmed by 5 bases and 4 bases, with 8 bases remaining between them. The CDR3 runs to 12 residues. The germline CDR1 and CDR2 sequences are SGHVS and FNYEAQ. CDR3 bases: TGTGCCAGCAGCCCCGGAGTCTATGGCTACACCTTC. This sequence encodes CASSPGVYGYTF.

The chain carries TRBV7-9 and TRBJ1-2; tentative D call: TRBD1 (5 bases). The V end lost 3 bases, the J end lost 4 bases, and 15 bases lay between the germline ends. The germline CDR1 and CDR2 sequences are SEHNR and FQNEAQ (reference sequence). The CDR3 is made up of 15 amino acids. The CDR3 sequence: CASSFIQGIFYGYTF. The CDR3 nucleotides read TGTGCCAGCAGCTTTATCCAGGGTATATTCTATGGCTACACCTTC.

This chain joins TRBV5-1 and TRBJ1-4, with a weak D call TRBD1 (5 bases). Deletions cut 0 bases from V and 7 bases from J, with 13 bases between. This CDR3 has 15 amino acids. Germline CDR1 reads SGHRS; CDR2 reads YFSETQ. CDR3 loop: CASSLDAGNFEKLFF. The CDR3 nucleotides are TGCGCCAGCAGCTTGGATGCAGGGAATTTTGAAAAACTGTTTTTT.

The chain recombines TRBV9 with TRBJ2-2; tentatively, D is TRBD1 (5 bases). This CDR3 comprises 15 residues. Germline V gives CDR1 SGDLS, CDR2 YYNGEE. V dropped 4 bases and J dropped 1 base, with 11 bases sitting between them. The chain's CDR3 is CASSPTDRNTGELFF. The DNA for the CDR3 is TGTGCCAGCAGCCCAACCGACAGGAACACCGGGGAGCTGTTTTTT.

A few counts support this clone. V gene TRBV7-2 combines with J gene TRBJ2-1, with D tentatively TRBD1 (5 bases). V dropped 0 bases and J dropped 7 bases, with 10 bases sitting between them. Germline V gene sequence: CDR1 SGHTA, CDR2 FQGNSA. CDR3 length: 14 residues. The DNA of the CDR3 is TGTGCCAGCAGCTTAGCGCAGCCAGGGAATGAGCAGTTCTTC. This codes for CASSLAQPGNEQFF.

The gene calls are TRBV10-3 and TRBJ1-5; D unclear. V was pared by 5 bases and J by 1 base, with 6 bases between. The germline gives CDR1 ENHRY, CDR2 SYGVKD. The CDR3 totals 13 residues. The CDR3 here is CAISRSSNQPQHF. CDR3 DNA: TGTGCCATCAGTAGGTCCAGCAATCAGCCCCAGCATTTT.

This clone has just a few counts. The gene calls are TRBV7-9 and TRBJ1-1, with 7 bases that match TRBD1. Germline V CDR1 and CDR2: SEHNR, FQNEAQ (reference sequence). CDR3 size: 17 residues. Trimming removed 6 bases from V and 1 base from J; junction bases left unmatched: 14. CDR3 in amino acids: CASSPRTGDYSNTEAFF. For the CDR3, the DNA is TGTGCCAGCAGTCCTCGGACAGGCGATTATTCGAACACTGAAGCTTTCTTT.

J is TRBJ1-1 and V is TRBV3-1 (or the pseudogene TRBV3-2); D gene unclear. Germline V gene data show CDR1 as LGHDT and CDR2 as YNNKEL (reference sequence). V lost 1 base and J 10 bases, leaving 7 bases between the germline ends. This CDR3 contains 11 residues. Here the CDR3 reads CASSQATSAFF. CDR3 nucleotides: TGTGCCAGCAGCCAAGCGACCTCAGCTTTCTTT.

The chain has TRBV4-2 and TRBJ2-2; D possibly corresponds to TRBD2 (6 bases). The V gene's germline CDR1 is LGHNA and CDR2 YNFKEQ. This CDR3 has 16 residues. With 4 bases removed from V and 1 base from J, the gap between germline ends came to 13 bases. The CDR3 DNA is TGTGCCAGCAGCCCTTACGTTAGCGGGAACACCGGGGAGCTGTTTTTT. This gives the protein CASSPYVSGNTGELFF.

This clone has just a few counts. This chain connects TRBV30 to TRBJ1-1; possible D gene TRBD1, 6 bases. V lost 5 bases and J lost 12, with 22 bases in between. There are 13 residues in the CDR3. Germline V CDR1 and CDR2: GTSNPN, SVGIG (reference sequence). This CDR3 reads CAWVRPNGGQTFF. Here the CDR3 DNA reads TGTGCCTGGGTTCGCCCAAACGGGGGGCAAACTTTCTTT. The variable domain in full, completed from reference TRBV30 and TRBJ1-1, reads SQTIHQWPATLVQPVGSPLSLECTVEGTSNPNLYWYRQAAGRGLQLLFYSVGIGQISSEVPQNLSASRPQDRQFILSSKKLLLSDSGFYLCAWVRPNGGQTFFGQGTRLTVV.

The gene calls are TRBV4-1 and TRBJ1-2, with 8 bases identical to TRBD1. Germline loops: CDR1 MGHRA, CDR2 YSYEKL. The V segment lost 1 base and the J segment 7 bases; nucleotides outside the gene matches: 5. The CDR3 length is 14 residues. The CDR3 reads CASSQGQGARGYTF. For the CDR3, the DNA is TGCGCCAGCAGCCAAGGGCAGGGGGCCCGTGGCTACACCTTC.

CDR3 DNA: TGTGCCAGCAGTGTGACTAGCGGGTGGGGAAATGAGCAGTTCTTC. It yields the protein CASSVTSGWGNEQFF. This sequence joins TRBV2 and TRBJ2-1; 10 nucleotides align to TRBD2. CDR3 length: 15 residues. With V trimmed by 4 bases and J by 7 bases, 7 bases remained unmatched. In germline, CDR1 is SNHLY, CDR2 FYNNEI.

J is TRBJ2-1 and V is TRBV29-1; 9 bases line up with TRBD1. This CDR3 is 13 amino acids long. Germline V lookup: CDR1 SQVTM, CDR2 ANQGSEA. V shed 7 bases and J 7 bases; nucleotides not matched to a gene: 8. Here the CDR3 reads CSGTGTGWNEQFF. The CDR3 DNA is TGCAGCGGAACCGGGACAGGGTGGAATGAGCAGTTCTTC.

This rearrangement joins TRBV7-3 to TRBJ2-1; no definite D call. This CDR3 contains 13 residues. V lost 3 bases and J 8 bases, leaving 11 bases between the germline ends. Germline loops: CDR1 SGHTA, CDR2 FQGTGA. The CDR3 nucleotides are TGTGCCAGCAGCTTCGGAGAGGCCCATGAGCAGTTCTTC. The encoded protein is CASSFGEAHEQFF. Based on the CDR3 plus reference TRBV7-3 and TRBJ2-1, the full variable domain is GAGVSQTPSNKVTEKGKYVELRCDPISGHTALYWYRQSLGQGPEFLIYFQGTGAADDSGLPNDRFFAVRPEGSVSTLKIQRTERGDSAVYLCASSFGEAHEQFFGPGTRLTVL.

The chain employs TRBV18 and TRBJ2-2, with 9 bases aligning to TRBD1. Looked up from germline, CDR1 is KGHSH and CDR2 is LQKENI. This CDR3 region has 15 residues. The V and J ends lost 8 bases and 6 bases, in that order; junction bases with no gene match: 10. The CDR3 nucleotides read TGTGCCAGCGCCGACAGGGGGAATAGTGCCGGGGAGCTGTTTTTT. Translated: CASADRGNSAGELFF.

The chain has TRBV6-5 and TRBJ1-6; TRBD1 matches at 9 bases. Germline CDR1 and CDR2: MNHEY and SVGAGI. CDR3 length: 14 residues. V gave up 8 bases and J gave up 8 bases; unmatched junction bases: 7. CDR3: CASQGGQGDSPLHF. The CDR3 bases are TGTGCCAGCCAAGGGGGACAGGGAGATTCACCCCTCCACTTT.

The gene calls are TRBV7-2 and TRBJ1-5, with TRBD1 as a possible D gene (5 bases). Trimming left V 0 bases short and J 3 bases short, with 15 bases between. The CDR3 sequence is 17 residues long. Per the germline V gene, CDR1 is SGHTA and CDR2 is FQGNSA. CDR3 in DNA: TGTGCCAGCAGCTTAGCGGGGGTAAATCTTCCCAATCAGCCCCAGCATTTT. Its protein is CASSLAGVNLPNQPQHF.

The gene calls are TRBV9 and TRBJ2-5; D remains ambiguous. The V end lost 1 base, the J end lost 1 base, and 5 bases lay between the germline ends. CDR3 length: 13 amino acids. Germline loops: CDR1 SGDLS, CDR2 YYNGEE. DNA for the CDR3: TGTGCCAGCAGCGTAATTCCCCAAGAGACCCAGTACTTC. This sequence encodes CASSVIPQETQYF.

The chain links TRBV15 to TRBJ2-2, with D perhaps TRBD1 or TRBD2 (5 bases each). Trimming shortened V by 1 base and J by 0 bases, and 15 bases separated the two germline ends. Germline V gene data show CDR1 as LNHNV and CDR2 as YYDKDF (reference sequence). The CDR3 covers 18 residues. CDR3 sequence reads: CATSRGMGTPANTGELFF. The CDR3 coding sequence is TGTGCCACCAGCAGAGGGATGGGGACCCCGGCGAACACCGGGGAGCTGTTTTTT.